One sample yielded the 19 T cell receptor beta chains listed below, sequenced in a study of blood T cell repertoires in COVID-19 (dated by TCRdb to the early 2020s). Library preparation used the immunoSEQ multiplex PCR assay. TCRdb provides this immuneACCESS table in a form limited to in-frame rearrangements. Some clones are lacking; in checked studies, under half of them reflect an unresolved V gene, and why the rest are absent is not known. Across this sample there are under 350,000 clones, with around 85% seen only once. Roughly 9.6% of the sample goes to the ten largest clones. Sequenced input: peripheral blood. The receptors here all came from a woman in her 70s with acute or convalescent COVID-19.

A single count supports this clone. The V and J genes are TRBV4-1 and TRBJ1-5; D gene uncertain. Germline V gives CDR1 MGHRA, CDR2 YSYEKL. This CDR3 is built from 13 residues. Trimming took off 1 base at V and 6 bases at J, with 7 bases between the two ends. The CDR3 reads CASSQAVSQPQHF. The CDR3 DNA is TGCGCCAGCAGCCAAGCCGTGAGTCAGCCCCAGCATTTT.

Regarding this clone: The sample has other DNA sequences that encode this CDR3 too. The chain is built from TRBV7-3 and TRBJ1-1; 9 nucleotides match TRBD1. CDR1 SGHTA and CDR2 FQGTGA come from the germline V gene. There are 12 residues in the CDR3. The V and J ends lost 3 bases and 7 bases, in that order; junction bases with no gene match: 0. The DNA of the CDR3 is TGTGCCAGCAGCTTGGGACAGGGTGAAGCTTTCTTT. Its translation is CASSLGQGEAFF.

This clone was detected only once. J is TRBJ1-3 and V is TRBV2; TRBD1 matches at 8 bases. Germline assignment: CDR1 SNHLY and CDR2 FYNNEI. CDR3 length: 18 residues. With V trimmed by 4 bases and J by 0 bases, 11 bases remained unmatched. The CDR3 coding sequence is TGTGCCAGCAGTGTGAGGACAGGGCAGGGTTACTCTGGAAACACCATATATTTT. Encoded protein: CASSVRTGQGYSGNTIYF.

The gene calls are TRBV21-1 and TRBJ1-3; the table's TRBD1 call for D was not verified on the DNA. TRBV21-1 is annotated as a pseudogene. This CDR3 has 16 residues. The CDR3 region has the DNA TGTGCCAGCAGCAAACGAATAAGACAGGGGGGAAACACCATATATTTT. It encodes CASSKRIRQGGNTIYF.

The chain is built from TRBV5-1 and TRBJ1-3, with D possibly being TRBD1 (5 bases). The V end was cut by 3 bases, the J end by 0 bases, with 10 bases between. This CDR3 contains 15 residues. Germline values: CDR1 SGHRS, CDR2 YFSETQ. The CDR3 protein is CASSSFGASGNTIYF. In nucleotides, the CDR3 is TGCGCCAGCAGCTCCTTTGGGGCCTCTGGAAACACCATATATTTT. Full variable domain (rest looked up from reference TRBV5-1 and TRBJ1-3): KAGVTQTPRYLIKTRGQQVTLSCSPISGHRSVSWYQQTPGQGLQFLFEYFSETQRNKGNFPGRFSGRQFSNSRSEMNVSTLELGDSALYLCASSSFGASGNTIYFGEGSWLTVV.

The chain employs TRBV5-1 and TRBJ2-1; D possibly corresponds to TRBD2 (6 bases). Per the germline V gene, CDR1 is SGHRS and CDR2 is YFSETQ. Trimming pared 2 bases from V and 6 bases from J, leaving 9 bases between. This CDR3 region has 13 residues. The CDR3 region is CASSLRRGNEQFF. CDR3 coding DNA: TGCGCCAGCAGCTTAAGGCGGGGCAATGAGCAGTTCTTC.

The V call is TRBV4-1, the J call TRBJ1-4, with 7 bases identical to TRBD1. Trimming took 2 bases from V and 8 from J; bases not matched to a gene: 11. The CDR3 extends over 16 amino acids. Germline V gives CDR1 MGHRA, CDR2 YSYEKL. The CDR3 DNA follows: TGCGCCAGCAGCCAAACCCCAGGGGGATCGGTGGAAAAACTGTTTTTT. Translation gives CASSQTPGGSVEKLFF.

The V gene is TRBV27, the J gene TRBJ1-2; TRBD1 is a possible D gene (5 bases). The CDR3 contains 13 residues. Germline V gives CDR1 MNHEY, CDR2 SMNVEV (reference sequence). Trimming cost V 0 bases and J 8 bases, with 10 bases left between them. The DNA of the CDR3 is TGTGCCAGCAGTTTATCAGGGGAGGGGGGCTACACCTTC. Protein product: CASSLSGEGGYTF.

This clone was detected once. Different DNA sequences within this sample yield the same CDR3. The chain couples TRBV5-1 to TRBJ2-5; D uncertain. This CDR3 has 13 residues. Trimming cost V 4 bases and J 0 bases, with 7 bases left between them. Germline V gives CDR1 SGHRS, CDR2 YFSETQ. CDR3 sequence reads: CASSPSHQETQYF. CDR3 DNA: TGCGCCAGCAGCCCGAGTCACCAAGAGACCCAGTACTTC. Looking up the rest from reference TRBV5-1 and TRBJ2-5 gives the full variable domain: KAGVTQTPRYLIKTRGQQVTLSCSPISGHRSVSWYQQTPGQGLQFLFEYFSETQRNKGNFPGRFSGRQFSNSRSEMNVSTLELGDSALYLCASSPSHQETQYFGPGTRLLVL.

This rearrangement joins TRBV11-2 to TRBJ1-1; D unclear. The CDR3 loop spans 12 amino acids. The V gene lost 7 bases and the J gene lost 5 bases, with 11 bases spanning the gap. Per the germline V gene, CDR1 is SGHAT and CDR2 is FQNNGV. The CDR3 sequence is CASTPARTEAFF. In nucleotides, the CDR3 is TGTGCCAGCACCCCCGCGCGAACTGAAGCTTTCTTT.

The chain recombines TRBV19 with TRBJ1-2, with 7 bases that match TRBD1. J was trimmed by 3 bases and V by 5 bases; bases with no gene match: 9. This CDR3 is built from 15 residues. Germline V CDR1 and CDR2: LNHDA, SQIVND (reference sequence). The CDR3 loop is CASSLTGSVDYGYTF. The DNA for the CDR3 is TGTGCCAGTAGTCTGACAGGGTCGGTTGACTATGGCTACACCTTC. The variable domain in full, completed from reference TRBV19 and TRBJ1-2, reads DGGITQSPKYLFRKEGQNVTLSCEQNLNHDAMYWYRQDPGQGLRLIYYSQIVNDFQKGDIAEGYSVSREKKESFPLTVTSAQKNPTAFYLCASSLTGSVDYGYTFGSGTRLTVV.

This clone was detected only once. This rearrangement joins TRBV3-1 (or the pseudogene TRBV3-2) to TRBJ2-3, with D possibly being TRBD2 (5 bases). The CDR3 consists of 11 residues. Germline loops: CDR1 LGHDT, CDR2 YNNKEL (reference sequence). V dropped 4 bases and J dropped 9 bases, with 8 bases sitting between them. DNA for the CDR3: TGTGCCAGCAGCCGTACTAGGACGCAGTATTTT. This translates into CASSRTRTQYF.

V usage is TRBV7-2 and J usage is TRBJ1-2; the D gene is possibly TRBD1 (6 bases). This CDR3 is built from 16 residues. CDR1 SGHTA and CDR2 FQGNSA come from the germline V gene. V was trimmed by 0 bases and J by 4 bases, leaving 15 bases between them. As DNA, the CDR3 is TGTGCCAGCAGCTTAGCGCGTAGCAGGGGTGGCTATGGCTACACCTTC. This sequence encodes CASSLARSRGGYGYTF.

The genes are TRBV6-4 and TRBJ2-3; 14 bases match TRBD2. Losses at the gene ends were 6 bases for V and 1 base for J; bases not matched to a gene: 9. Germline V gene data show CDR1 as MRHNA and CDR2 as SNTAGT. This CDR3 has 18 residues. The CDR3 DNA follows: TGTGCCAGCAGACCCCTGGGACTAGCGGGGGAAGGCACAGATACGCAGTATTTT. Amino acid sequence: CASRPLGLAGEGTDTQYF.

This chain uses TRBV4-1 with TRBJ1-1; possibly TRBD1 for D (5 bases). Trimming stripped 0 bases from V and 1 base from J, with 15 bases between. Per germline, CDR1 MGHRA and CDR2 YSYEKL. This CDR3 contains 17 residues. The CDR3 region has the DNA TGCGCCAGCAGCCAAGATCGGGGCGGGGCCTGGAACACTGAAGCTTTCTTT. Protein: CASSQDRGGAWNTEAFF.

The CDR3 is CASSSRRLAGGLRGYEQYF. CDR3 bases: TGTGCCAGCAGTTCCCGCCGCCTAGCGGGGGGTCTGAGGGGCTACGAGCAGTACTTC. The rearrangement joins TRBV28 to TRBJ2-7; 11 positions agree with TRBD2. This CDR3 spans 19 amino acids. With V trimmed by 4 bases and J by 3 bases, 17 bases remained unmatched. Germline V lookup: CDR1 MDHEN, CDR2 SYDVKM. The full variable domain, completed using reference TRBV28 and TRBJ2-7, is DVKVTQSSRYLVKRTGEKVFLECVQDMDHENMFWYRQDPGLGLRLIYFSYDVKMKEKGDIPEGYSVSREKKERFSLILESASTNQTSMYLCASSSRRLAGGLRGYEQYFGPGTRLTVT.

The rearrangement links TRBV6-5 to TRBJ1-2, with TRBD1 identical over 9 bases. The CDR3 is 16 amino acids. J was trimmed by 8 bases and V by 4 bases; bases with no gene match: 14. The germline V gene encodes CDR1 MNHEY and CDR2 SVGAGI. The DNA for the CDR3 is TGTGCCAGCAGTTTAACCGGGACAGGGTCTAAAAAGGGCTACACCTTC. Residues: CASSLTGTGSKKGYTF.

The genes are TRBV7-9 and TRBJ2-7; a weak D match, TRBD1 (5 bases). CDR1 and CDR2 (germline): SEHNR, FQNEAQ (reference sequence). There are 14 residues in the CDR3. Trimming shortened V by 5 bases and J by 0 bases, and 11 bases separated the two germline ends. For the CDR3, the DNA is TGTGCCAGCAGCCTCCAGGGTGGCTCCTACGAGCAGTACTTC. Protein: CASSLQGGSYEQYF.

The chain combines TRBV9 with TRBJ1-1; a possible D gene is TRBD1 (5 bases). V lost 4 bases and J lost 5, with 15 bases in between. Per the germline V gene, CDR1 is SGDLS and CDR2 is YYNGEE. The length of the CDR3 is 14 residues. CDR3: CASSPRQGGTEAFF. Here the CDR3 DNA reads TGTGCCAGCAGCCCTCGCCAGGGAGGAACTGAAGCTTTCTTT.